This TCR beta chain comes out of a study of blood T cell repertoires in COVID-19. Study-level information: The analysed material was cDNA or gDNA that came from T cells, B-cell-depleted T cells, or PBMCs.

The CDR3 consists of 13 residues. CDR1 is SEHNR and CDR2 is FQNEAQ in the germline V gene (reference sequence). V shed 5 bases and J shed 7 bases, with 14 bases lying between them. In the original analysis: Cell counts per sample came from amplifying reference gene primers. Clones were read by immunoSEQ multiplex PCR, and TCRdb kept only the in-frame ones, dropping some. That table gives V, J and clone size, and the DNA gave D and trimming. The sample carries under 300,000 clones, 70% to 90% recorded once. This clone has a handful of counts. Sequences were obtained from peripheral blood. This rearrangement joins TRBV7-9 to TRBJ1-2, with D possibly TRBD1 on 5 matching bases. The TCR sequence derives from a woman between 70 and 85 years old with acute or convalescent COVID-19. The CDR3: CASSHARGSGYTF. CDR3 DNA sequence: TGTGCCAGCAGCCATGCCCGGGGGAGTGGCTACACCTTC.